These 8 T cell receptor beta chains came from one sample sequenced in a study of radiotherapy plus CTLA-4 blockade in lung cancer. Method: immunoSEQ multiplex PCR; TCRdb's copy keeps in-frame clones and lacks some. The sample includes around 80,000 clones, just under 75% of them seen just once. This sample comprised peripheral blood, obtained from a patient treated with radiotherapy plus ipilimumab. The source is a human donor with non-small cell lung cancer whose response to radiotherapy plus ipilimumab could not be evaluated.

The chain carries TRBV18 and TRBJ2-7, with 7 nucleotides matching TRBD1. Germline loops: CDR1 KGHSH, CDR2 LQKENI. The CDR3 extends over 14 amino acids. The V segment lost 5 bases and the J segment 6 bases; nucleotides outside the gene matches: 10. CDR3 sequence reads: CASSVQGKSREQYF. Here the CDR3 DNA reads TGTGCCAGCTCAGTACAGGGGAAGTCGCGCGAGCAGTACTTC.

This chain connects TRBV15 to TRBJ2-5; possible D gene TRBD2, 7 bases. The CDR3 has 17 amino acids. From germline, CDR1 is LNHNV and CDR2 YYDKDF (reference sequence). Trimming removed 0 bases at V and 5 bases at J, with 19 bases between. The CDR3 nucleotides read TGTGCCACCAGCAGAGACTTAGGGGGGGCGGGTGTGGAGACCCAGTACTTC. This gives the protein CATSRDLGGAGVETQYF.

The CDR3 protein is CASKSASRGVYGYTF. CDR3 coding DNA: TGTGCCAGCAAATCCGCCTCCCGGGGAGTCTATGGCTACACCTTC. The rearrangement links TRBV2 to TRBJ1-2; D is ambiguous. Per the germline V gene, CDR1 is SNHLY and CDR2 is FYNNEI. The CDR3 is made up of 15 amino acids. V lost 7 bases and J 4 bases, leaving 19 bases between the germline ends.

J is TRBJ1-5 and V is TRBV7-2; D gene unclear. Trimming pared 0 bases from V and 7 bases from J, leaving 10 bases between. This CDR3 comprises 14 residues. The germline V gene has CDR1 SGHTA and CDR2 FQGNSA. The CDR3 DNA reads TGTGCCAGCAGCTTAGCGTACAGCCCCCAGCCCCAGCATTTT. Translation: CASSLAYSPQPQHF. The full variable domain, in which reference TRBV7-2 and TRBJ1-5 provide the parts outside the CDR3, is GAGVSQSPSNKVTEKGKDVELRCDPISGHTALYWYRQSLGQGLEFLIYFQGNSAPDKSGLPSDRFSAERTGGSVSTLTIQRTQQEDSAVYLCASSLAYSPQPQHFGDGTRLSIL.

This CDR3 reads CASSKGADTQYF. As DNA, the CDR3 is TGTGCCAGCAGCAAGGGAGCAGATACGCAGTATTTT. The chain links TRBV5-4 to TRBJ2-3, with D possibly being TRBD2 (5 bases). Per the germline V gene, CDR1 is SGHNT and CDR2 is YYREEE (reference sequence). V was cut by 4 bases and J by 4 bases, with 7 bases left in between. CDR3 length: 12 residues.

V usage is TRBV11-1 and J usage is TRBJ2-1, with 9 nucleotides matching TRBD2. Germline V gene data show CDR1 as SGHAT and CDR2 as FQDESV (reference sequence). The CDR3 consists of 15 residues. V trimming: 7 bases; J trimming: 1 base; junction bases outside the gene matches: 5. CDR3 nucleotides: TGTGCCAGCACCCCTAGCGGGAAATCCTACAATGAGCAGTTCTTC. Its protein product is CASTPSGKSYNEQFF. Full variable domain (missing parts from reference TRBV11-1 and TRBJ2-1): EAEVAQSPRYKITEKSQAVAFWCDPISGHATLYWYRQILGQGPELLVQFQDESVVDDSQLPKDRFSAERLKGVDSTLKIQPAELGDSAMYLCASTPSGKSYNEQFFGPGTRLTVL.

The CDR3 loop reads CASSLGTSKQQYF. The DNA for the CDR3 is TGTGCCAGCAGCTTAGGGACTAGTAAGCAGCAGTACTTC. The chain employs TRBV11-2 and TRBJ2-7; TRBD2 agrees at 7 bases. Germline CDR1 is SGHAT and CDR2 is FQNNGV. This CDR3 has 13 amino acids. V lost 1 base, J lost 8 bases, and 5 bases stayed unmatched. Full variable domain (remainder filled in from reference TRBV11-2 and TRBJ2-7): EAGVAQSPRYKIIEKRQSVAFWCNPISGHATLYWYQQILGQGPKLLIQFQNNGVVDDSQLPKDRFSAERLKGVDSTLKIQPAKLEDSAVYLCASSLGTSKQQYFGPGTRLTVT.

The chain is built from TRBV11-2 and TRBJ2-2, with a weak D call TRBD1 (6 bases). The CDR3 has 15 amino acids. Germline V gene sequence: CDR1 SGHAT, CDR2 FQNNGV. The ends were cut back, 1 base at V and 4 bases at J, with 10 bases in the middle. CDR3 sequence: CASSLVTGPTGELFF. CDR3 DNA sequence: TGTGCCAGCAGCTTAGTTACAGGGCCCACCGGGGAGCTGTTTTTT.